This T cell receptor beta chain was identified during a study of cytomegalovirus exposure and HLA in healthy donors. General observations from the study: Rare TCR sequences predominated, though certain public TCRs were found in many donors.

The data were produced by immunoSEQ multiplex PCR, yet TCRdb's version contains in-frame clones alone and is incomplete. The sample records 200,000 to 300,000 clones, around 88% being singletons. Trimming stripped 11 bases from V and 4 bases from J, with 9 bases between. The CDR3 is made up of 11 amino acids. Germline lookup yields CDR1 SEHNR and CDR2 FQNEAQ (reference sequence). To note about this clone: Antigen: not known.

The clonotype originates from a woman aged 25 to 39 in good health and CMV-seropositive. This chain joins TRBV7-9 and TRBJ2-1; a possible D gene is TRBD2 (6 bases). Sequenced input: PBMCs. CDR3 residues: CAGGIYNEQFF. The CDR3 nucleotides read TGTGCCGGGGGGATATACAATGAGCAGTTCTTC.